The 2 T cell receptor beta chains presented below share a single source sample, sequenced in a study of monozygotic twins with cystic fibrosis. Clones were sequenced by immunoSEQ multiplex PCR, and TCRdb holds only the in-frame ones, with some missing. The sample shows 25,000 to 30,000 clones, approximately 90% of them seen only once. Sequenced input: blood. The origin of the receptors is a girl aged 2 to 10 with cystic fibrosis.

The CDR3 nucleotides read TGTGCTAGTACCCTTGGTGCGGGGGGCGTCACAGATACGCAGTATTTT. It yields the protein CASTLGAGGVTDTQYF. The chain couples TRBV12-5 to TRBJ2-3; 8 positions match TRBD2. The germline CDR1 and CDR2 sequences are LGHNT and FRNRAP. The junction had 12 bases not matched to a gene; V was cut back by 8 bases and J by 2 bases. The CDR3 extends over 16 amino acids.

The chain combines TRBV6-1 with TRBJ1-6, with 8 bases aligning to TRBD1. Germline assignment: CDR1 MNHNS and CDR2 SASEGT. The length of the CDR3 is 14 residues. J gave up 6 bases and V 3 bases, and 1 base lay outside the gene matches. CDR3 loop: CASSEGTGNSPLHF. The CDR3 coding sequence is TGTGCCAGCAGTGAGGGGACAGGTAATTCACCCCTCCACTTT.